The 4 T cell receptor beta chains reported below all come from one sample, sequenced in a study of regulatory T cells in long-lasting Graves disease. Arm-PCR of CDR3 regions with iRepertoire HTBI primers generated TCR beta libraries. TCRdb passed the multiplex PCR reads through MiXCR, listing each CDR3 protein once. Of about 420,000 distinct CDR3 sequences in the sample, roughly 15% were seen once. Time point specified: newly diagnosed GD, antithyroid drugs for less than 3 months. PBMC RNA served as the TCR library source. The same specimen was also included in a second study, on T cells in Graves' hyperthyroidism and ophthalmopathy.

Source: peripheral blood mononuclear cells (PBMCs), taken at new diagnosis, from a patient treated with antithyroid drugs. The receptors originated from a young woman with Graves disease.

This clonotype was seen at least ten times. The gene calls are TRBV7-2 and TRBJ2-1; 14 bases match TRBD2. Looked up from germline, CDR1 is SGHTA and CDR2 is FQGNSA. V trimming: 5 bases; J trimming: 4 bases; junction bases outside the gene matches: 13. The CDR3 is 19 amino acids. The CDR3 sequence: CASSTRNKGTSGSYNEQFF. The CDR3, as DNA: TGTGCCAGCAGCACAAGAAACAAAGGGACTAGCGGGAGTTACAATGAGCAGTTCTTC. Looking up the rest from reference TRBV7-2 and TRBJ2-1 gives the full variable domain: GAGVSQSPSNKVTEKGKDVELRCDPISGHTALYWYRQSLGQGLEFLIYFQGNSAPDKSGLPSDRFSAERTGGSVSTLTIQRTQQEDSAVYLCASSTRNKGTSGSYNEQFFGPGTRLTVL.

In this sample, this clonotype turned up many times. The chain recombines TRBV29-1 with TRBJ2-1, with 8 positions matching TRBD2. J lost 9 bases, V lost 1 base, and 14 bases had no gene match. This CDR3 has 16 residues. Germline loops: CDR1 SQVTM, CDR2 ANQGSEA. The CDR3 sequence: CSVEGPRLAPRGEQFF. The CDR3 DNA sequence: TGCAGCGTTGAAGGCCCCAGACTAGCGCCCCGCGGTGAGCAGTTCTTC.

This clonotype appeared many times. The chain carries TRBV3-1 and TRBJ1-1; maybe TRBD1 (5 bases). Germline V gene data show CDR1 as LGHDT and CDR2 as YNNKEL (reference sequence). This CDR3 is 14 amino acids long. V lost 2 bases and J lost 6, with 13 bases in between. CDR3 protein: CASSQNTRDAEAFF. The CDR3 DNA follows: TGTGCCAGCAGCCAAAACACCCGGGACGCTGAAGCTTTCTTT.

The table lists this clonotype with many counts. The chain employs TRBV18 and TRBJ2-3; D uncertain. Germline V gene lookup returns CDR1 KGHSH and CDR2 LQKENI. V lost 6 bases and J lost 2, with 21 bases in between. The CDR3 is 17 residues long. CDR3 nucleotides: TGTGCCAGCTCTCCCCCTCGAATTGCGCCTTACACAGATACGCAGTATTTT. It specifies CASSPPRIAPYTDTQYF.